These 16 T cell receptor beta chains were all obtained from the same sample, sequenced in a study of T cell repertoires in cytomegalovirus infection. These TCRs' antigens remain unknown. TCRdb reprocessed the reads via MiXCR and lists one record per CDR3 protein. The table has approximately 600,000 distinct CDR3 sequences, approximately 40% seen once; the top ten hold over 45%. Sequenced here: cultured PBMCs, sampled from culture after CMV antigen stimulation. Every receptor here comes from a human donor in good health (CMV status not recorded). Some clones in this sample may be carry-over from other donors' samples.

The chain uses TRBV20-1 and TRBJ2-1, with D perhaps matching TRBD2 (7 bases). The CDR3 is 13 residues long. The V and J ends lost 6 bases and 6 bases respectively, with 15 bases between them. Germline lookup yields CDR1 DFQATT and CDR2 SNEGSKA (reference sequence). CDR3 sequence reads: CSAEGRGGNEQFF. The CDR3 DNA reads as TGCAGTGCCGAGGGTAGGGGGGGCAATGAGCAGTTCTTC.

The chain carries TRBV20-1 and TRBJ2-1, with 8 nucleotides matching TRBD2. V lost 6 bases, J lost 0 bases, and 4 bases stayed unmatched. The CDR3 loop spans 14 amino acids. CDR1 DFQATT and CDR2 SNEGSKA come from the germline V gene (reference sequence). The CDR3 sequence is CSAGGGSSYNEQFF. The DNA of the CDR3 is TGCAGTGCCGGGGGGGGGAGCTCCTACAATGAGCAGTTCTTC.

This clonotype was recorded a few times. This CDR3 is CASSLVSLGELFF. The CDR3, as DNA: TGTGCCAGCAGCTTAGTTAGCCTGGGGGAGCTGTTTTTT. The chain uses TRBV7-4 and TRBJ2-2; D is undetermined. There are 13 residues in the CDR3. Per the germline V gene, CDR1 is SGHVT and CDR2 is SQSDAQ. V lost 1 base, J lost 8 bases, and 8 bases lay in between.

V gene TRBV7-8 combines with J gene TRBJ2-3, with D unresolved. Deletions cut 5 bases from V and 3 bases from J, with 18 bases between. Germline-derived CDR1 and CDR2 are SGHVS and FQNEAQ. The CDR3 is 16 amino acids. CDR3 amino acids: CASSPGRRETTDTQYF. CDR3 sequence (DNA): TGTGCCAGCAGCCCCGGCCGGCGCGAGACAACAGATACGCAGTATTTT.

This clonotype was observed a few times. The rearrangement links TRBV7-2 to TRBJ2-3; 12 nucleotides align to TRBD2. CDR3 length equals 18 residues. The V gene end was trimmed by 1 base and the J gene end by 0 bases; junction bases not matched to a gene: 5. Germline V gene lookup returns CDR1 SGHTA and CDR2 FQGNSA. The DNA of the CDR3 is TGTGCCAGCAGCTTAGGATACGGGACTAGCGGGAGCACAGATACGCAGTATTTT. The encoded protein is CASSLGYGTSGSTDTQYF.

The J gene is TRBJ2-7, the V gene TRBV12-3 or TRBV12-4, with 7 bases matching TRBD2. The CDR3 extends over 15 amino acids. With 6 bases clipped from V and 2 bases from J, the junction kept 10 bases outside the gene matches. The CDR3 here is CASRSLRDYPYEQYF. CDR3 bases: TGTGCCAGCAGGAGCCTCCGGGACTACCCCTACGAGCAGTACTTC.

This clonotype has more than one count but fewer than ten. One end of the junction is discordant with germline, which a read error may explain. The rearrangement links TRBV7-8 to TRBJ1-5; tentative D call: TRBD1 (6 bases). Germline assignment: CDR1 SGHVS and CDR2 FQNEAQ. This CDR3 region has 16 residues. The CDR3 loop reads CASSLARTVSNQPQHF. The CDR3 region has the DNA TGTGCCAGCAGCCTAGCGAGGACAGTGAGCAATCAGCCCCAGCATTTT.

This clonotype has more than one count but fewer than ten. The rearrangement joins TRBV7-8 to TRBJ1-4; 9 positions match TRBD1. Germline values: CDR1 SGHVS, CDR2 FQNEAQ. CDR3 length: 14 amino acids. V lost 4 bases, J lost 4 bases, and 1 base stayed unmatched. CDR3 coding DNA: TGTGCCAGCAGCTGGGACAGGGATAATGAAAAACTGTTTTTT. Translation: CASSWDRDNEKLFF.

The chain combines TRBV6-1 with TRBJ2-7, with 9 bases fitting TRBD2. Germline V gene lookup returns CDR1 MNHNS and CDR2 SASEGT. With V trimmed by 6 bases and J by 0 bases, 6 bases remained unmatched. This CDR3 spans 15 amino acids. CDR3 DNA: TGTGCCAGCAGGGCTAGCGGGGTTAGCTCCTACGAGCAGTACTTC. It translates to CASRASGVSSYEQYF.

This clonotype turned up a few times. V gene TRBV29-1 combines with J gene TRBJ1-2; 12 bases match TRBD1. The CDR3 loop spans 13 amino acids. CDR1 is SQVTM and CDR2 is ANQGSEA in the germline V gene. V lost 4 bases and J lost 8; bases outside the gene matches: 5. The CDR3, as DNA: TGCAGCGTTGTGGGACAGGGGGCGTGGGGCTACACCTTC. It translates to CSVVGQGAWGYTF.

The chain recombines TRBV6-5 with TRBJ2-1; D unresolved. Trimming removed 0 bases at V and 10 bases at J, with 13 bases between. Germline V CDR1 and CDR2: MNHEY, SVGAGI. The length of the CDR3 is 14 residues. The CDR3 region is CASSYSSPNQEQFF. CDR3 DNA sequence: TGTGCCAGCAGTTACTCTAGCCCAAACCAAGAGCAGTTCTTC.

This clonotype was found a few times. The rearrangement joins TRBV7-8 to TRBJ2-7; tentative D call: TRBD1 (5 bases). Trimming pared 5 bases from V and 3 bases from J, leaving 17 bases between. Germline V gene data show CDR1 as SGHVS and CDR2 as FQNEAQ. The CDR3 contains 15 residues. Written as DNA, the CDR3 is TGTGCCAGCAGCCCCCGACAGTTACCGATCTACGAGCAGTACTTC. Translating gives CASSPRQLPIYEQYF.

This rearrangement joins TRBV7-8 to TRBJ2-7; the D gene is possibly TRBD1 (6 bases). CDR1 and CDR2 from the germline V gene are SGHVS and FQNEAQ. This CDR3 is built from 14 residues. V was clipped by 4 bases and J by 3 bases, with 13 bases between them. The CDR3 reads CASSSNRVGYEQYF. CDR3 nucleotides: TGTGCCAGCAGCTCCAACAGGGTGGGCTACGAGCAGTACTTC.

The chain has TRBV10-3 and TRBJ1-6; 9 nucleotides match TRBD1. The J segment lost 10 bases and the V segment lost 5 bases, leaving 15 bases of the junction unmatched. Per the germline V gene, CDR1 is ENHRY and CDR2 is SYGVKD. The CDR3 is 17 amino acids. DNA of the CDR3: TGTGCCATCAGTTTGGGCCGCGTACAGGGGGCAGAGTCACCCCTCCACTTT. Its protein product is CAISLGRVQGAESPLHF.

This clonotype was detected a few times. The J gene is TRBJ2-3, the V gene TRBV5-4; TRBD2 might be the D (7 bases). This CDR3 has 15 amino acids. Germline V gives CDR1 SGHNT, CDR2 YYREEE (reference sequence). The germline V and J ends were trimmed by 0 bases and 1 base, with 9 bases remaining between them. CDR3 sequence: CASSLEGGGTDTQYF. CDR3 DNA sequence: TGTGCCAGCAGCTTGGAAGGGGGGGGCACAGATACGCAGTATTTT.

The chain combines TRBV12-3 or TRBV12-4 with TRBJ2-5, with D unresolved. V shed 2 bases and J shed 3 bases, with 10 bases lying between them. The CDR3 runs 14 residues. The CDR3 DNA is TGTGCCAGCAGTTTATTAGGCGGTAAAGAGACCCAGTACTTC. Protein sequence: CASSLLGGKETQYF.